This TCR beta chain was identified during a study of spatial heterogeneity in lung cancer. At the level of the study: Beta-chain sequences were consistently detected more often than alpha-chain sequences. Study-wide points: Whereas they appeared in blood less at follow-up, ubiquitous expanded tumor TCRs appeared there more at resection.

The CDR3 is 12 amino acids. The ends were cut back, 6 bases at V and 2 bases at J, with 8 bases in the middle. Germline loops: CDR1 MDHEN, CDR2 SYDVKM. Time point here: sample taken at primary tumor resection. Researchers sequenced whole RNA taken from tumor, nontumor lung or frozen PBMC without sorting. The cohort: under 80 early-stage, untreated non-small cell lung cancer patients. TCRdb called the 5' RACE reads again in MiXCR, with one record for every CDR3 protein. The sample has about 41,000 distinct CDR3 sequences, about an eighth seen once. This clonotype was recorded a few times. The antigen is undetermined.

This clonotype was sampled from a female donor with early-stage non-small cell lung cancer. This specimen consisted of PBMCs, obtained at surgery. The chain couples TRBV28 to TRBJ2-7; no clear D. The CDR3 DNA reads as TGTGCCAGCAGAACTTCGACCTACGAGCAGTACTTC. Translation gives CASRTSTYEQYF.